These 4 T cell receptor beta chains were all obtained from the same sample, sequenced in a study of radiotherapy plus CTLA-4 blockade in lung cancer. The method was immunoSEQ multiplex PCR; TCRdb's version includes in-frame clones alone and lacks a portion of them. The sample contains around 110,000 clones, around 85% of which appear only once. The sample was peripheral blood, taken from a patient treated with radiotherapy plus ipilimumab. All receptors come from a human donor with non-small cell lung cancer that progressed on radiotherapy plus ipilimumab. Some clones in this sample may be carry-over from other donors' samples.

This clone was found a few times. This sequence joins TRBV7-3 and TRBJ2-6; the D call may be TRBD1 or TRBD2 (5 bases each). CDR1 and CDR2 (germline): SGHTA, FQGTGA. V lost 0 bases and J 0 bases, leaving 15 bases between the germline ends. The CDR3 sequence is 19 residues long. CDR3 nucleotides: TGTGCCAGCAGCTTAACTGTAACGGGACCAAGCTCTGGGGCCAACGTCCTGACTTTC. Translation: CASSLTVTGPSSGANVLTF.

V and J are TRBV11-1 and TRBJ2-5; D remains ambiguous. The CDR3 extends over 11 amino acids. CDR1 and CDR2 from the germline V gene are SGHAT and FQDESV (reference sequence). Trimming removed 3 bases from V and 5 bases from J, with 4 bases in between. Here the CDR3 reads CASSFGETQYF. CDR3 bases: TGTGCCAGCAGCTTCGGGGAGACCCAGTACTTC.

This sequence joins TRBV7-8 and TRBJ1-5, with D maybe TRBD1 (5 bases). Germline lookup yields CDR1 SGHVS and CDR2 FQNEAQ. The V and J ends lost 3 bases and 6 bases respectively, with 9 bases between them. The CDR3 is made up of 13 amino acids. CDR3 protein: CASSLTDRQPQHF. CDR3 nucleotide sequence: TGTGCCAGCAGCTTGACAGATCGTCAGCCCCAGCATTTT.

The chain combines TRBV11-2 with TRBJ2-2; D perhaps matches TRBD1 (6 bases). V was pared by 4 bases and J by 2 bases, with 14 bases between. Looked up from germline, CDR1 is SGHAT and CDR2 is FQNNGV. The length of the CDR3 is 16 residues. The CDR3 protein is CASSSYGTTNTGELFF. CDR3 nucleotide sequence: TGTGCCAGCAGCTCCTATGGGACAACTAACACCGGGGAGCTGTTTTTT.